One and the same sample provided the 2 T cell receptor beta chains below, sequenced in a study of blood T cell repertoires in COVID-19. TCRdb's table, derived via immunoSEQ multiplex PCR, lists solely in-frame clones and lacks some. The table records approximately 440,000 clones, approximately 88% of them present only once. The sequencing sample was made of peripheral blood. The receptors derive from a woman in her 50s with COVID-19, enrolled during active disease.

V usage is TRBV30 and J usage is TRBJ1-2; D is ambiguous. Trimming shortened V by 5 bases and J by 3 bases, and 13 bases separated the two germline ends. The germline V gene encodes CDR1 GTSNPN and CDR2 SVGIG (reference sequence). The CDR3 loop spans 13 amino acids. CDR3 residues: CAWEMGGHYGYTF. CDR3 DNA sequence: TGTGCCTGGGAGATGGGAGGGCACTATGGCTACACCTTC. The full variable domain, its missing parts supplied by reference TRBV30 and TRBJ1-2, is SQTIHQWPATLVQPVGSPLSLECTVEGTSNPNLYWYRQAAGRGLQLLFYSVGIGQISSEVPQNLSASRPQDRQFILSSKKLLLSDSGFYLCAWEMGGHYGYTFGSGTRLTVV.

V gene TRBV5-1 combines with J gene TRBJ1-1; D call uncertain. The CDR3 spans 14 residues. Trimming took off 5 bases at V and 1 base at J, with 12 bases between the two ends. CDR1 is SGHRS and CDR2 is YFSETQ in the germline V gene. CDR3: CASSTPPGNTEAFF. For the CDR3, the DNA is TGCGCCAGCAGTACGCCTCCGGGGAACACTGAAGCTTTCTTT.